This T cell receptor beta chain was recovered during a study of cytomegalovirus exposure and HLA in healthy donors. Study-wide points: Being productive about 90% or about 30% of the time was typical of most TCR beta V segments in an earlier analysis. A later analysis showed that HLA-associated TCR beta chains had undergone more clonal expansion than equally common others. Only CMV serostatus was available as immune exposure information.

Germline V gene data show CDR1 as SNHLY and CDR2 as FYNNEI. The CDR3 is 14 amino acids. Unmatched junction bases numbered 10, after V lost 7 bases and J lost 7 bases. Comments on this clone: Antigen unknown.

It was with 60 Vbeta and 13 Jbeta primers that the PCR ran. Libraries were prepared by immunoSEQ multiplex PCR; TCRdb keeps only in-frame clonotypes and omits some of them. This sample yields roughly 200,000 clones, of which 77% are seen a single time; 2.7% belongs to the top ten. The TCR was taken from a woman in her sixties in good health and CMV-seropositive. Sequencing was carried out using PBMCs. V and J are TRBV2 and TRBJ2-1, with TRBD1 matching over 7 bases. CDR3 nucleotides: TGTGCCAGCAAGTTAACAGGGGCGGTGAATGAGCAGTTCTTC. Residues: CASKLTGAVNEQFF.